These 28 T cell receptor beta chains originate from one sample sequenced in a study of T cell repertoires in ileal Crohn's disease. TCRdb's copy holds only in-frame clones and misses some; the assay was immunoSEQ multiplex PCR. The sample yields over 5,000 clones, less than 90% seen once. The sequenced sample was ileal tissue. These receptors came from an adult with Crohn's disease.

The J gene is TRBJ1-5, the V gene TRBV19; 10 positions agree with TRBD1. The CDR3 totals 14 residues. The germline V gene has CDR1 LNHDA and CDR2 SQIVND (reference sequence). V lost 7 bases and J lost 4; bases outside the gene matches: 4. CDR3 amino acids: CASTDRGRNQPQHF. The DNA of the CDR3 is TGTGCCAGTACTGACAGGGGGCGAAATCAGCCCCAGCATTTT.

This chain connects TRBV19 to TRBJ2-1; D is undetermined. There are 11 residues in the CDR3. Trimming removed 3 bases at V and 9 bases at J, with 6 bases between. Germline V gene data show CDR1 as LNHDA and CDR2 as SQIVND (reference sequence). The CDR3 loop reads CASSIGTEQFF. The CDR3 DNA reads TGTGCCAGTAGTATCGGTACTGAGCAGTTCTTC.

This rearrangement joins TRBV4-1 to TRBJ2-3, with 11 bases aligning to TRBD2. Unmatched junction bases numbered 6, after V lost 4 bases and J lost 0 bases. There are 17 residues in the CDR3. Germline V gene sequence: CDR1 MGHRA, CDR2 YSYEKL. CDR3 residues: CASSRRLAGFSTDTQYF. As DNA, the CDR3 is TGCGCCAGCAGCCGTAGACTAGCGGGGTTTAGCACAGATACGCAGTATTTT.

The chain recombines TRBV15 with TRBJ2-7; 11 bases map to TRBD2. Trimming cost V 3 bases and J 6 bases; bases outside gene matches: 7. In germline, CDR1 is LNHNV, CDR2 YYDKDF (reference sequence). The CDR3 totals 15 residues. CDR3 region: CATSRQLAGVAEQYF. CDR3 bases: TGTGCCACCAGCAGGCAACTAGCGGGAGTTGCCGAGCAGTACTTC.

V gene TRBV11-2 combines with J gene TRBJ2-1; D assignment may be TRBD1 or TRBD2 (6 bases each). Per the germline V gene, CDR1 is SGHAT and CDR2 is FQNNGV. CDR3 size: 13 residues. Trimming left V 4 bases short and J 9 bases short, with 13 bases between. The CDR3: CASSYERGAEQFF. CDR3 nucleotide sequence: TGTGCCAGCAGCTATGAGAGGGGGGCTGAGCAGTTCTTC.

The chain carries TRBV25-1 and TRBJ1-6; 7 nucleotides line up with TRBD1. Germline values: CDR1 MGHDK, CDR2 SYGVNS. V trimming: 2 bases; J trimming: 5 bases; junction bases outside the gene matches: 12. This CDR3 is 18 amino acids long. The CDR3 loop is CASSETLGTVTNNSPLHF. The DNA of the CDR3 is TGTGCCAGCAGTGAAACTCTAGGGACAGTTACGAATAATTCACCCCTCCACTTT.

The chain links TRBV2 to TRBJ2-7, with D possibly TRBD2 on 6 matching bases. This CDR3 is built from 14 residues. Germline values: CDR1 SNHLY, CDR2 FYNNEI. V lost 3 bases and J lost 3, with 12 bases in between. In DNA form, the CDR3 reads TGTGCCAGCAGTGACGTCGGGGGAGGCTACGAGCAGTACTTC. It encodes CASSDVGGGYEQYF.

The chain uses TRBV30 and TRBJ1-2; 9 nucleotides agree with TRBD1. The ends lost 4 bases at V and 8 bases at J; junction bases unmatched: 8. Germline CDR1 and CDR2: GTSNPN and SVGIG (reference sequence). The CDR3 extends over 13 amino acids. In DNA form, the CDR3 reads TGTGCCTGGAACCAACAGGGGGCTAGGGGCTACACCTTC. Protein product: CAWNQQGARGYTF.

The rearrangement joins TRBV5-6 to TRBJ1-5; D is uncertain. CDR1 and CDR2 from the germline V gene are SGHDT and YYEEEE. Trimming left V 1 base short and J 1 base short, with 6 bases between. The CDR3 has 14 amino acids. The DNA for the CDR3 is TGTGCCAGCAGCTTGCTCAGGAGCAATCAGCCCCAGCATTTT. It encodes CASSLLRSNQPQHF. The full variable domain, its missing parts supplied by reference TRBV5-6 and TRBJ1-5, is DAGVTQSPTHLIKTRGQQVTLRCSPKSGHDTVSWYQQALGQGPQFIFQYYEEEERQRGNFPDRFSGHQFPNYSSELNVNALLLGDSALYLCASSLLRSNQPQHFGDGTRLSIL.

The gene calls are TRBV6-1 and TRBJ2-7; 9 bases align to TRBD1. The V gene's germline CDR1 is MNHNS and CDR2 SASEGT. This CDR3 has 12 residues. V shed 10 bases, J shed 2 bases, and the junction held 3 bases outside the gene matches. In nucleotides, the CDR3 is TGTGCCAACCGGACAGGGGCCTACGAGCAGTACTTC. This translates into CANRTGAYEQYF.

CDR3 residues: CASSSLPGTGGNTEAFF. In DNA form, the CDR3 reads TGTGCCAGCAGTTCTCTTCCAGGGACAGGGGGGAACACTGAAGCTTTCTTT. The chain carries TRBV28 and TRBJ1-1, with 11 bases fitting TRBD1. Germline-derived CDR1 and CDR2 are MDHEN and SYDVKM. This CDR3 is 17 amino acids long. Trimming took 4 bases from V and 1 from J; bases not matched to a gene: 8.

In its sample, this clone was seen a few times. The chain joins TRBV11-2 to TRBJ1-1, with a possible D match to TRBD1 (5 bases). The CDR3 is 15 amino acids. V was clipped by 2 bases and J by 4 bases, with 14 bases between them. Per the germline V gene, CDR1 is SGHAT and CDR2 is FQNNGV. The chain's CDR3 is CASSLSGGLGTEAFF. CDR3 DNA sequence: TGTGCCAGCAGCTTAAGCGGGGGTTTGGGCACTGAAGCTTTCTTT.

V gene TRBV28 combines with J gene TRBJ1-6; perhaps TRBD1 as D (5 bases). There are 15 residues in the CDR3. The germline V gene encodes CDR1 MDHEN and CDR2 SYDVKM. V gave up 4 bases and J gave up 7 bases, with 14 bases separating them. CDR3 sequence: CASSSWGVGNSPLHF. The CDR3 coding sequence is TGTGCCAGCAGTTCCTGGGGGGTAGGGAATTCACCCCTCCACTTT. Combining the CDR3 with reference TRBV28 and TRBJ1-6 gives the whole variable domain DVKVTQSSRYLVKRTGEKVFLECVQDMDHENMFWYRQDPGLGLRLIYFSYDVKMKEKGDIPEGYSVSREKKERFSLILESASTNQTSMYLCASSSWGVGNSPLHFGNGTRLTVT.

The J gene is TRBJ1-4, the V gene TRBV6-5; D possibly corresponds to TRBD1 (5 bases). CDR3 length: 15 residues. Trimming cost V 0 bases and J 7 bases, with 12 bases left between them. The germline gives CDR1 MNHEY, CDR2 SVGAGI. CDR3 in DNA: TGTGCCAGCAGTTACTCGACGGGGGATAGTGAAAAACTGTTTTTT. Translating it yields CASSYSTGDSEKLFF.

The chain links TRBV28 to TRBJ1-4, with D perhaps TRBD1 (5 bases). The CDR3 totals 14 residues. The germline V gene has CDR1 MDHEN and CDR2 SYDVKM. The ends were cut back, 2 bases at V and 8 bases at J, with 12 bases in the middle. The chain's CDR3 is CASSLEAGNEKLFF. CDR3 nucleotide sequence: TGTGCCAGCAGTTTAGAGGCAGGGAACGAAAAACTGTTTTTT.

The chain recombines TRBV11-2 with TRBJ2-5, with 8 nucleotides matching TRBD1. Trimming removed 5 bases from V and 1 base from J; junction bases left unmatched: 12. From germline, CDR1 is SGHAT and CDR2 FQNNGV. The CDR3 has 17 residues. The CDR3 loop reads CASSQMKTGVVQETQYF. DNA of the CDR3: TGTGCCAGCAGCCAAATGAAGACAGGGGTGGTCCAAGAGACCCAGTACTTC. The full variable domain, with the rest looked up from reference TRBV11-2 and TRBJ2-5, is EAGVAQSPRYKIIEKRQSVAFWCNPISGHATLYWYQQILGQGPKLLIQFQNNGVVDDSQLPKDRFSAERLKGVDSTLKIQPAKLEDSAVYLCASSQMKTGVVQETQYFGPGTRLLVL.

J is TRBJ2-4 and V is TRBV5-1; D not certain. The CDR3 runs to 14 residues. The ends were cut back, 0 bases at V and 7 bases at J, with 11 bases in the middle. The germline gives CDR1 SGHRS, CDR2 YFSETQ. The CDR3 nucleotides are TGCGCCAGCAGCTTGGCTTCTGTGGCGAACATTCAGTACTTC. The encoded protein is CASSLASVANIQYF.

This chain joins TRBV5-1 and TRBJ1-3; D is ambiguous. The length of the CDR3 is 14 residues. Trimming removed 4 bases at V and 6 bases at J, with 14 bases between. Germline CDR1 reads SGHRS; CDR2 reads YFSETQ. This chain's CDR3 is CASSQTLGVNTIYF. CDR3 nucleotides: TGCGCCAGCAGCCAAACTCTGGGAGTAAACACCATATATTTT. Full variable domain (outside the CDR3, taken from reference TRBV5-1 and TRBJ1-3): KAGVTQTPRYLIKTRGQQVTLSCSPISGHRSVSWYQQTPGQGLQFLFEYFSETQRNKGNFPGRFSGRQFSNSRSEMNVSTLELGDSALYLCASSQTLGVNTIYFGEGSWLTVV.

J is TRBJ2-7 and V is TRBV28, with 8 bases aligning to TRBD2. CDR1 is MDHEN and CDR2 is SYDVKM in the germline V gene. This CDR3 comprises 13 residues. The V gene end was trimmed by 10 bases and the J gene end by 2 bases; junction bases not matched to a gene: 7. For the CDR3, the DNA is TGTGCCACAAGGTGGCGGGAGGCCTACGAGCAGTACTTC. This sequence encodes CATRWREAYEQYF.

CDR3 nucleotide sequence: TGTGCCAGCAGTTTCGGGGCTGCGGGCGAGCAGTACTTC. Translating gives CASSFGAAGEQYF. The rearrangement joins TRBV6-6 to TRBJ2-7; D is possibly TRBD1 or TRBD2 (5 bases each). Germline CDR1 and CDR2: MNHNY and SVGAGI (reference sequence). This CDR3 is 13 amino acids long. V was trimmed by 4 bases and J by 6 bases, leaving 13 bases between them.

This chain connects TRBV4-1 to TRBJ1-5; D ambiguous. Germline CDR1 MGHRA, CDR2 YSYEKL. V shed 3 bases and J shed 0 bases, with 9 bases lying between them. This CDR3 contains 15 residues. CDR3 sequence reads: CASSQYTDSNQPQHF. CDR3 sequence (DNA): TGCGCCAGCAGCCAGTATACAGATAGCAATCAGCCCCAGCATTTT.

To note about this clone: This CDR3 is also generated by other DNA sequences in the sample. The V call is TRBV29-1, the J call TRBJ2-3; TRBD1 matches at 7 bases. In germline, CDR1 is SQVTM, CDR2 ANQGSEA. J gave up 4 bases and V 4 bases, and 11 bases lay outside the gene matches. There are 15 residues in the CDR3. The CDR3 here is CSVAALAGGPDTQYF. DNA of the CDR3: TGCAGCGTTGCGGCTCTGGCAGGGGGTCCAGATACGCAGTATTTT.

The chain joins TRBV2 to TRBJ1-2; no reliable D call. The CDR3 runs to 16 residues. The V end was cut by 5 bases, the J end by 8 bases, with 24 bases between. The germline gives CDR1 SNHLY, CDR2 FYNNEI. As DNA, the CDR3 is TGTGCCAGCAGTATAAAATCATACGCCAGTCCGGGGGGCTACACCTTC. This translates into CASSIKSYASPGGYTF.

The chain uses TRBV6-5 and TRBJ1-1, with D perhaps TRBD1 (6 bases). This CDR3 spans 14 amino acids. Trimming pared 6 bases from V and 1 base from J, leaving 12 bases between. Germline V gives CDR1 MNHEY, CDR2 SVGAGI. The CDR3 sequence is CASSFSTGNTEAFF. CDR3 nucleotide sequence: TGTGCCAGCAGCTTCTCGACAGGGAACACTGAAGCTTTCTTT.

Worth noting for this clone: A read error may produce the germline difference seen at one junction end. The V and J genes are TRBV2 and TRBJ1-5; possibly TRBD1 for D (5 bases). The CDR3 has 15 amino acids. Germline V gives CDR1 SNHLY, CDR2 FYNNEI. CDR3 amino acids: CASSVRQGSDQPQHF. The CDR3 bases are TGTGCCAGCAGTGTAAGGCAGGGTAGCGATCAGCCCCAGCATTTT.

The chain has TRBV19 and TRBJ2-2; D is unclear. V dropped 3 bases and J dropped 5 bases, with 13 bases sitting between them. The germline gives CDR1 LNHDA, CDR2 SQIVND (reference sequence). The CDR3 spans 15 residues. This CDR3 reads CASSIYNPGTGELFF. In DNA form, the CDR3 reads TGTGCCAGTAGTATTTATAACCCTGGGACCGGGGAGCTGTTTTTT. The complete variable domain, with remaining parts taken from reference TRBV19 and TRBJ2-2, reads DGGITQSPKYLFRKEGQNVTLSCEQNLNHDAMYWYRQDPGQGLRLIYYSQIVNDFQKGDIAEGYSVSREKKESFPLTVTSAQKNPTAFYLCASSIYNPGTGELFFGEGSRLTVL.

The V gene is TRBV16, the J gene TRBJ1-5; D is ambiguous. The length of the CDR3 is 14 residues. Germline CDR1 and CDR2: KGHSY and FQNENV. V lost 4 bases and J 4 bases, leaving 11 bases between the germline ends. CDR3 protein: CASSPRPENQPQHF. The DNA for the CDR3 is TGTGCCAGCAGCCCTCGACCGGAAAATCAGCCCCAGCATTTT.

V is TRBV2 and J is TRBJ1-3; D is possibly TRBD1 (5 bases). CDR1 is SNHLY, CDR2 FYNNEI, per germline. The V gene lost 4 bases and the J gene lost 1 base, with 14 bases spanning the gap. CDR3 length equals 16 residues. CDR3 bases: TGTGCCAGCAGTGCAGACGGGGGGTTTTCTGGAAACACCATATATTTT. This gives the protein CASSADGGFSGNTIYF.